Below are 7 T cell receptor beta chains sequenced from a single sample in a study of T cell repertoires in cytomegalovirus infection. TCRdb used MiXCR to reprocess the reads, holding one entry per CDR3 protein. The table has 800,000 to 950,000 distinct CDR3 sequences, approximately 30% seen once. For these receptors, no antigen is known. Here the sequenced sample was cultured CD8+ T cells from PBMCs, taken from culture after CMV antigen stimulation. The source of these receptors is a human donor in good health (CMV status not recorded). Some clones in this sample may be carry-over from other donors' samples.

This CDR3 is CASSQRGEGSEAFF. The CDR3 DNA is TGCGCCAGCAGCCAAAGAGGGGAAGGGTCTGAAGCTTTCTTT. V gene TRBV4-3 combines with J gene TRBJ1-1; D is perhaps TRBD1 (5 bases). The CDR3 has 14 amino acids. The V end was cut by 2 bases, the J end by 6 bases, with 13 bases between. The germline V gene encodes CDR1 LGHNA and CDR2 YSLEER.

The chain is built from TRBV2 and TRBJ2-4, with 10 bases aligning to TRBD1. Germline V gene sequence: CDR1 SNHLY, CDR2 FYNNEI. V was clipped by 8 bases and J by 0 bases; unmatched bases: 4. The CDR3 loop spans 15 amino acids. CDR3 nucleotides: TGTGCCAGCCTTGGGACAGGGGAAGCCAAAAACATTCAGTACTTC. This translates into CASLGTGEAKNIQYF.

This clonotype has more than one count but fewer than ten. This sequence joins TRBV12-3 or TRBV12-4 and TRBJ1-2; a possible D gene is TRBD1 (5 bases). V was clipped by 6 bases and J by 8 bases, with 16 bases between them. The CDR3 has 13 residues. CDR3 in DNA: TGTGCCAGCAGCGCCGGTCGGGGACGGGGCTACACCTTC. The encoded protein is CASSAGRGRGYTF.

This clonotype was counted between two and nine times. This chain links TRBV24-1 with TRBJ2-2, with no clear D. Trimming removed 1 base from V and 7 bases from J, with 12 bases in between. CDR1 is KGHDR and CDR2 is SFDVKD in the germline V gene. The CDR3 runs to 15 residues. CDR3 bases: TGTGCCACCAGTGATTTTCAGGCGAAGAGCGGGGAGCTGTTTTTT. It specifies CATSDFQAKSGELFF.

The chain couples TRBV15 to TRBJ2-5; 9 bases are a match to TRBD2. This CDR3 region has 17 residues. V shed 0 bases and J 3 bases; nucleotides not matched to a gene: 8. Germline CDR1 is LNHNV and CDR2 is YYDKDF (reference sequence). The CDR3 coding sequence is TGTGCCACCAGCAGAGAGGCTAGCGGGGTCTGGGAAGAGACCCAGTACTTC. Its translation: CATSREASGVWEETQYF.

Notes on this clonotype: The junction does not match germline at one end; this may be a read error. The gene calls are TRBV5-1 and TRBJ2-2; 8 nucleotides line up with TRBD1. The CDR3 contains 15 residues. In germline, CDR1 is SGHRS, CDR2 YFSETQ. CDR3 residues: CTSSWSTGVTGELFF. The CDR3 nucleotides read TGCACCAGCAGCTGGTCGACAGGGGTGACCGGGGAGCTGTTTTTT.

V usage is TRBV19 and J usage is TRBJ1-2; D is possibly TRBD1 (6 bases). Germline lookup yields CDR1 LNHDA and CDR2 SQIVND (reference sequence). CDR3 size: 14 residues. Between the trimmed V and J ends, which lost 3 bases and 8 bases, there was a span of 16 bases. The CDR3 loop reads CASSMSQGTRGYTF. In nucleotides, the CDR3 is TGTGCCAGTAGTATGTCCCAGGGGACGAGAGGCTACACCTTC.